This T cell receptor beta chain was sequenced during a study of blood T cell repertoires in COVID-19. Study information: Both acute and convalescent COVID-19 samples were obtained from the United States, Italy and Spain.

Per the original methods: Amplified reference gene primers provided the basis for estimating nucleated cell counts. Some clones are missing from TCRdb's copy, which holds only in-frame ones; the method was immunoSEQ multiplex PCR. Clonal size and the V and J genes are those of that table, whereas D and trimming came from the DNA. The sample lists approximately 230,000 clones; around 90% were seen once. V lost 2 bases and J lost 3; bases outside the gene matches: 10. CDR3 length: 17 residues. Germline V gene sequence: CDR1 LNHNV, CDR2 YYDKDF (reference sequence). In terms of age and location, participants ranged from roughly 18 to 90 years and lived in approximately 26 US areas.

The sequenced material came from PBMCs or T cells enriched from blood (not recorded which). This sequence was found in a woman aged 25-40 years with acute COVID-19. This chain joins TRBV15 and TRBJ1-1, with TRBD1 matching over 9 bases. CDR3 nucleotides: TGTGCCACCAGCAGACCGGACAGGGGCTTTTTGGACACTGAAGCTTTCTTT. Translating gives CATSRPDRGFLDTEAFF.